Reported below is one TCR beta chain. Generated by immunoSEQ multiplex PCR, the TCRdb table keeps only in-frame clones and is missing some. The table shows about 190,000 clones, with 70% to 85% occurring only once. The data derive from a study of blood T cell repertoires in COVID-19. At the level of the study: Researchers got acute and convalescent COVID-19 samples from the United States, Italy and Spain. The cDNA or gDNA used as material had been derived from T cells, B-cell-depleted T cells, or PBMCs.

This CDR3 region has 16 residues. The germline gives CDR1 SGHRS, CDR2 YFSETQ. The V gene end was trimmed by 5 bases and the J gene end by 4 bases; junction bases not matched to a gene: 9. The J gene is TRBJ2-3, the V gene TRBV5-1; 11 positions match TRBD2. The material sequenced was peripheral blood. This receptor was obtained from a woman aged 45-65 years with acute or convalescent COVID-19. CDR3 nucleotide sequence: TGCGCCAGCAGTCCCCTTAGCGGGGGGGCCGCAGATACGCAGTATTTT. The encoded protein is CASSPLSGGAADTQYF.